A single sample is the source of the 27 T cell receptor beta chains below, sequenced in a study of shared clonotypes between healthy human individuals. This table comes from immunoSEQ multiplex PCR, and its TCRdb copy is limited to in-frame clones, with some not included. The sample comprises 2 million to 2.5 million clones, approximately 95% of which are singletons, and 0.39% rests with the top ten. Material for sequencing was naive CD4+ T cells from PBMCs. Noted subset: CD45RA+ positively selected. These receptor sequences come from a man between 18 and 35 years old in good health. Some clones in this sample may be carry-over from other donors' samples.

V and J are TRBV9 and TRBJ2-2; 9 bases agree with TRBD2. V shed 1 base and J 2 bases; nucleotides not matched to a gene: 9. Per germline, CDR1 SGDLS and CDR2 YYNGEE. The CDR3 spans 18 residues. CDR3 sequence: CASSVHGLAGSNTGELFF. The CDR3, as DNA: TGTGCCAGCAGCGTACACGGCCTAGCGGGATCAAACACCGGGGAGCTGTTTTTT. Drawing the rest from reference TRBV9 and TRBJ2-2, the complete variable domain is DSGVTQTPKHLITATGQRVTLRCSPRSGDLSVYWYQQSLDQGLQFLIQYYNGEERAKGNILERFSAQQFPDLHSELNLSSLELGDSALYFCASSVHGLAGSNTGELFFGEGSRLTVL.

For this clone: Other DNA sequences of this sample code for an identical CDR3. CDR3 DNA: TGTGCCAGCAGTTTCCTAACTAGCACAGATACGCAGTATTTT. Its translation: CASSFLTSTDTQYF. V gene TRBV28 combines with J gene TRBJ2-3, with no clear D. This CDR3 has 14 amino acids. V was clipped by 3 bases and J by 0 bases, with 7 bases between them. CDR1 and CDR2 from the germline V gene are MDHEN and SYDVKM. The full variable domain, in which reference TRBV28 and TRBJ2-3 provide the parts outside the CDR3, is DVKVTQSSRYLVKRTGEKVFLECVQDMDHENMFWYRQDPGLGLRLIYFSYDVKMKEKGDIPEGYSVSREKKERFSLILESASTNQTSMYLCASSFLTSTDTQYFGPGTRLTVL.

This sequence joins TRBV4-1 and TRBJ2-1; D unclear. The CDR3 runs to 14 residues. Germline CDR1 is MGHRA and CDR2 is YSYEKL. Trimming took off 5 bases at V and 2 bases at J, with 10 bases between the two ends. CDR3: CASSSLAPYNEQFF. The DNA for the CDR3 is TGCGCCAGCAGCTCATTAGCCCCCTACAATGAGCAGTTCTTC.

This clone was picked up one time. One end of the junction varies from germline; a read error may be responsible. The chain uses TRBV7-8 and TRBJ2-1; TRBD2 matches 7 bases. Germline V gives CDR1 SGHVS, CDR2 FQNEAQ. The CDR3 length is 14 residues. CDR3 in amino acids: CASRLAGLNNEQFF. CDR3 DNA sequence: TGTGCCAGCAGGTTAGCGGGCCTAAACAATGAGCAGTTCTTC.

The rearrangement links TRBV19 to TRBJ1-1; 7 bases agree with TRBD1. Germline V gene lookup returns CDR1 LNHDA and CDR2 SQIVND (reference sequence). This CDR3 contains 14 residues. J gave up 4 bases and V 10 bases, and 12 bases lay outside the gene matches. CDR3 nucleotide sequence: TGTGCCACCTTACCGGGACAGTACTCCACTGAAGCTTTCTTT. It specifies CATLPGQYSTEAFF.

The chain combines TRBV4-1 with TRBJ1-3; the D gene is possibly TRBD1 (5 bases). V was trimmed by 3 bases and J by 3 bases, leaving 15 bases between them. Germline CDR1 is MGHRA and CDR2 is YSYEKL. The CDR3 has 16 amino acids. In DNA form, the CDR3 reads TGCGCCAGCAGCCACCCCGCACAGGATGGTGGAAACACCATATATTTT. As protein: CASSHPAQDGGNTIYF.

The V call is TRBV29-1, the J call TRBJ1-5, with TRBD1 matching 8 bases. The V gene's germline CDR1 is SQVTM and CDR2 ANQGSEA. J gave up 2 bases and V 8 bases, and 5 bases lay outside the gene matches. The CDR3 loop spans 13 amino acids. CDR3 sequence reads: CSYQTGGNQPQHF. The CDR3 coding sequence is TGCAGCTATCAGACAGGGGGCAATCAGCCCCAGCATTTT.

The J gene is TRBJ2-1, the V gene TRBV18; a possible D gene is TRBD2 (5 bases). The CDR3 has 15 residues. Germline lookup yields CDR1 KGHSH and CDR2 LQKENI. V lost 3 bases, J lost 4 bases, and 13 bases lay in between. The DNA of the CDR3 is TGTGCCAGCTCACCGAACATAGCGACATACAATGAGCAGTTCTTC. This sequence encodes CASSPNIATYNEQFF.

V and J are TRBV7-3 and TRBJ1-5; TRBD1 is a possible D gene (5 bases). Germline V lookup: CDR1 SGHTA, CDR2 FQGTGA. The length of the CDR3 is 12 residues. The V end lost 11 bases, the J end lost 1 base, and 9 bases lay between the germline ends. The CDR3 DNA is TGTGCCGACCAGGGCAGCAATCAGCCCCAGCATTTT. Its protein product is CADQGSNQPQHF.

The chain employs TRBV19 and TRBJ1-1, with D uncertain. Trimming pared 0 bases from V and 8 bases from J, leaving 16 bases between. The CDR3 runs 15 residues. Germline V lookup: CDR1 LNHDA, CDR2 SQIVND (reference sequence). CDR3 residues: CASSIDLVSLEEAFF. In DNA form, the CDR3 reads TGTGCCAGTAGTATAGATCTTGTGTCGCTGGAGGAAGCTTTCTTT. Full variable domain (missing parts from reference TRBV19 and TRBJ1-1): DGGITQSPKYLFRKEGQNVTLSCEQNLNHDAMYWYRQDPGQGLRLIYYSQIVNDFQKGDIAEGYSVSREKKESFPLTVTSAQKNPTAFYLCASSIDLVSLEEAFFGQGTRLTVV.

This chain connects TRBV4-1 to TRBJ1-3; unclear D gene. The V gene lost 3 bases and the J gene lost 4 bases, with 10 bases spanning the gap. CDR3 length: 14 residues. Germline V lookup: CDR1 MGHRA, CDR2 YSYEKL. The CDR3 here is CASSQGPIGNTIYF. In DNA form, the CDR3 reads TGCGCCAGCAGCCAGGGCCCAATCGGAAACACCATATATTTT.

V usage is TRBV5-1 and J usage is TRBJ2-3; no clear D. CDR3 size: 15 residues. CDR1 is SGHRS, CDR2 YFSETQ, per germline. Trimming shortened V by 4 bases and J by 2 bases, and 14 bases separated the two germline ends. CDR3 in DNA: TGCGCCAGCAGCACCGAGGTCCCATCCACAGATACGCAGTATTTT. Its translation is CASSTEVPSTDTQYF. Full variable domain (outside the CDR3, taken from reference TRBV5-1 and TRBJ2-3): KAGVTQTPRYLIKTRGQQVTLSCSPISGHRSVSWYQQTPGQGLQFLFEYFSETQRNKGNFPGRFSGRQFSNSRSEMNVSTLELGDSALYLCASSTEVPSTDTQYFGPGTRLTVL.

V gene TRBV11-2 combines with J gene TRBJ2-3, with TRBD2 matching 8 bases. The CDR3 contains 18 residues. Germline CDR1 is SGHAT and CDR2 is FQNNGV. The V segment lost 1 base and the J segment 4 bases; nucleotides outside the gene matches: 13. DNA of the CDR3: TGTGCCAGCAGCTTAGTTCTTTTTGCGGGAGGTTCTCCAGATACGCAGTATTTT. Translated: CASSLVLFAGGSPDTQYF.

Details on this clone: This same CDR3 is encoded by further DNA sequences in the sample. The rearrangement links TRBV20-1 to TRBJ2-7; D gene ambiguous. In germline, CDR1 is DFQATT, CDR2 SNEGSKA (reference sequence). Trimming left V 6 bases short and J 4 bases short, with 4 bases between. CDR3 length: 9 amino acids. For the CDR3, the DNA is TGCAGTGCCGGATACGAGCAGTACTTC. Its protein is CSAGYEQYF.

The chain has TRBV5-1 and TRBJ2-1; D is ambiguous. Trimming left V 2 bases short and J 2 bases short, with 8 bases between. The V gene's germline CDR1 is SGHRS and CDR2 YFSETQ. There are 14 residues in the CDR3. The CDR3 DNA is TGCGCCAGCAGCTTCGGGTCAACCTACAATGAGCAGTTCTTC. Protein sequence: CASSFGSTYNEQFF. The full variable domain, its missing parts supplied by reference TRBV5-1 and TRBJ2-1, is KAGVTQTPRYLIKTRGQQVTLSCSPISGHRSVSWYQQTPGQGLQFLFEYFSETQRNKGNFPGRFSGRQFSNSRSEMNVSTLELGDSALYLCASSFGSTYNEQFFGPGTRLTVL.

The rearrangement uses TRBV7-2 and TRBJ2-1; D remains unclear. The CDR3 extends over 13 amino acids. V lost 3 bases and J lost 9, with 12 bases in between. Germline CDR1 SGHTA, CDR2 FQGNSA. The CDR3, as DNA: TGTGCCAGCAGCTTGACCCCGGCCCCTGAGCAGTTCTTC. Translated: CASSLTPAPEQFF. The complete variable domain, with remaining parts taken from reference TRBV7-2 and TRBJ2-1, reads GAGVSQSPSNKVTEKGKDVELRCDPISGHTALYWYRQSLGQGLEFLIYFQGNSAPDKSGLPSDRFSAERTGGSVSTLTIQRTQQEDSAVYLCASSLTPAPEQFFGPGTRLTVL.

The CDR3 sequence is CASSLVPLGGDTQYF. CDR3 coding DNA: TGCGCCAGCAGCTTGGTACCGCTCGGGGGAGATACGCAGTATTTT. The chain combines TRBV5-1 with TRBJ2-3; the D gene is possibly TRBD2 (6 bases). CDR1 and CDR2 from the germline V gene are SGHRS and YFSETQ. Trimming shortened V by 0 bases and J by 5 bases, and 13 bases separated the two germline ends. This CDR3 is built from 15 residues.

The chain is built from TRBV27 and TRBJ2-7, with a weak D call TRBD1 (6 bases). The germline V and J ends were trimmed by 9 bases and 5 bases, with 20 bases remaining between them. CDR1 and CDR2 from the germline V gene are MNHEY and SMNVEV (reference sequence). The CDR3 has 14 residues. The chain's CDR3 is CARRPRGPKDEQYF. In DNA form, the CDR3 reads TGTGCCAGGAGGCCCAGGGGACCCAAAGACGAGCAGTACTTC.

The DNA for the CDR3 is TGTGCCAGCAGTTTATTTGGGGGGGCCCAATTTTCCTACGAGCAGTACTTC. Amino acid sequence: CASSLFGGAQFSYEQYF. The rearrangement uses TRBV27 and TRBJ2-7, with D possibly being TRBD2 (7 bases). The V end lost 1 base, the J end lost 1 base, and 17 bases lay between the germline ends. Germline V gives CDR1 MNHEY, CDR2 SMNVEV (reference sequence). The CDR3 is made up of 17 amino acids.

The V and J genes are TRBV2 and TRBJ2-1, with D possibly matching TRBD1 (5 bases). The CDR3 consists of 14 residues. The germline gives CDR1 SNHLY, CDR2 FYNNEI. The V end was cut by 9 bases, the J end by 6 bases, with 18 bases between. CDR3 nucleotides: TGTGCCAGTAAGCAAGGGATTAGGGGCAATGAGCAGTTCTTC. Encoded protein: CASKQGIRGNEQFF.

The DNA for the CDR3 is TGTGCCAGCAGCCAAAGCACCTTGCGCGAGCAGTACTTC. Its translation is CASSQSTLREQYF. J is TRBJ2-7 and V is TRBV4-2; no reliable D call. This CDR3 contains 13 residues. Germline-derived CDR1 and CDR2 are LGHNA and YNFKEQ. The V end was cut by 2 bases, the J end by 6 bases, with 11 bases between.

This rearrangement joins TRBV2 to TRBJ1-5; D gene uncertain. The CDR3 has 14 residues. V lost 6 bases to trimming and J lost 2 bases, with 11 bases between them. Germline V CDR1 and CDR2: SNHLY, FYNNEI. The CDR3, as DNA: TGTGCCAGCAGCTCCAGGACGGGCAATCAGCCCCAGCATTTT. This translates into CASSSRTGNQPQHF.

The V gene is TRBV5-4, the J gene TRBJ2-5, with 11 bases matching TRBD2. V shed 0 bases, J shed 1 base, and the junction held 5 bases outside the gene matches. Germline V gene lookup returns CDR1 SGHNT and CDR2 YYREEE (reference sequence). There are 17 residues in the CDR3. CDR3 nucleotides: TGTGCCAGCAGCTTGGCCGGGGGACTAGCGGCCCAAGAGACCCAGTACTTC. This translates into CASSLAGGLAAQETQYF.

This sequence joins TRBV19 and TRBJ1-5, with TRBD1 matching 8 bases. The V segment lost 6 bases and the J segment 3 bases; nucleotides outside the gene matches: 4. Germline V lookup: CDR1 LNHDA, CDR2 SQIVND (reference sequence). This CDR3 spans 14 amino acids. CDR3 sequence: CASSLTGVNQPQHF. The CDR3 DNA reads as TGTGCCAGTAGCCTGACAGGGGTCAATCAGCCCCAGCATTTT.

The gene calls are TRBV7-7 and TRBJ2-1; D is unresolved. V gave up 5 bases and J gave up 4 bases, with 12 bases separating them. Germline lookup yields CDR1 SSHAT and CDR2 FNYEAQ (reference sequence). This CDR3 contains 14 residues. The CDR3 DNA reads TGTGCCAGCAGCCCCCCGACGGTTTACAATGAGCAGTTCTTC. Its protein product is CASSPPTVYNEQFF.

V is TRBV5-1 and J is TRBJ1-1; no definite D call. This CDR3 comprises 14 residues. V was clipped by 0 bases and J by 6 bases, with 12 bases between them. The germline gives CDR1 SGHRS, CDR2 YFSETQ. The CDR3 loop is CASSLVAGAAEAFF. The CDR3 DNA reads TGCGCCAGCAGCTTGGTCGCCGGTGCGGCTGAAGCTTTCTTT. The whole variable domain, remainder taken from reference TRBV5-1 and TRBJ1-1, is KAGVTQTPRYLIKTRGQQVTLSCSPISGHRSVSWYQQTPGQGLQFLFEYFSETQRNKGNFPGRFSGRQFSNSRSEMNVSTLELGDSALYLCASSLVAGAAEAFFGQGTRLTVV.

The chain has TRBV18 and TRBJ2-3; 11 positions match TRBD2. The CDR3 has 19 amino acids. V lost 3 bases to trimming and J lost 6 bases; unmatched junction nucleotides: 17. Germline values: CDR1 KGHSH, CDR2 LQKENI. CDR3 nucleotide sequence: TGTGCCAGCTCACCCCCTCCCCTACTAGCGGGAGCAAACCGGGATACGCAGTATTTT. Amino acids: CASSPPPLLAGANRDTQYF.